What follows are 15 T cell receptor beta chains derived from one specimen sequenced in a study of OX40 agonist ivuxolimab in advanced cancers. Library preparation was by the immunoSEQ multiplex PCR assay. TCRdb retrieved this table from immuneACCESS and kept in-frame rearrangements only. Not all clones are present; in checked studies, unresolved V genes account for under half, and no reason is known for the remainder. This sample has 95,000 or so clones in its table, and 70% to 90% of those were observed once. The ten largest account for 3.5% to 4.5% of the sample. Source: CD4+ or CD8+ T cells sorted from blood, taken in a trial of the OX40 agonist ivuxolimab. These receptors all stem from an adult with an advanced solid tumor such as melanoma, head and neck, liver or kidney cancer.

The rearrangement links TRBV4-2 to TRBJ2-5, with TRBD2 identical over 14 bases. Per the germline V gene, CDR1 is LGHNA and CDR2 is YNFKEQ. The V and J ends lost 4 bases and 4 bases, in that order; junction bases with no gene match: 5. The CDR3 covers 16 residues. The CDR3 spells CASSPRLAGGGETQYF. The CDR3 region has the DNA TGTGCCAGCAGCCCAAGACTAGCGGGAGGGGGAGAGACCCAGTACTTC.

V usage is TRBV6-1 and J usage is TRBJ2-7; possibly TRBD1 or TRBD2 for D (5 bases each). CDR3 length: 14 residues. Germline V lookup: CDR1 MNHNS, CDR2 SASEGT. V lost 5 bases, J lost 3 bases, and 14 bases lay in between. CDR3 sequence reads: CASSTGLGRYEQYF. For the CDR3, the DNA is TGTGCCAGCAGTACAGGACTCGGGCGCTACGAGCAGTACTTC.

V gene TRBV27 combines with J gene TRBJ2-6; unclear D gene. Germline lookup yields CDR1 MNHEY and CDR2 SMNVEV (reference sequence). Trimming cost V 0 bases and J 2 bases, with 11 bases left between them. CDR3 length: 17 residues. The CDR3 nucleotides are TGTGCCAGCAGTTTATCACGCCCGGTAGCTGGGGCCAACGTCCTGACTTTC. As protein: CASSLSRPVAGANVLTF. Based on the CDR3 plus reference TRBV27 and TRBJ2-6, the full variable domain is EAQVTQNPRYLITVTGKKLTVTCSQNMNHEYMSWYRQDPGLGLRQIYYSMNVEVTDKGDVPEGYKVSRKEKRNFPLILESPSPNQTSLYFCASSLSRPVAGANVLTFGAGSRLTVL.

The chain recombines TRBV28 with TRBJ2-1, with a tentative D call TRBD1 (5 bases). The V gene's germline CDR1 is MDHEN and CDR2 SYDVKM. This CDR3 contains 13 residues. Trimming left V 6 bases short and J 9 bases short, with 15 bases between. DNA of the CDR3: TGTGCCAGCAGCCCCCGGACACGTGGTGAGCAGTTCTTC. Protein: CASSPRTRGEQFF.

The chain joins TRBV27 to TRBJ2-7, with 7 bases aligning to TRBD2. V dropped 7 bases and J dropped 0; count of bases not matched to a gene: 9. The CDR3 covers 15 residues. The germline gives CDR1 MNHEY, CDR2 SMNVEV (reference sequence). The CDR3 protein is CASTPSGPSSYEQYF. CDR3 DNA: TGTGCCAGCACCCCTAGCGGTCCTAGCTCCTACGAGCAGTACTTC.

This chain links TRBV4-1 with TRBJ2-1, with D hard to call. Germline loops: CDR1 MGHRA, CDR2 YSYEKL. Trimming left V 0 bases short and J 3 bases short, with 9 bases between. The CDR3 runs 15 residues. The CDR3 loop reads CASSQEAQVYNEQFF. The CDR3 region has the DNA TGCGCCAGCAGCCAAGAAGCGCAGGTCTACAATGAGCAGTTCTTC.

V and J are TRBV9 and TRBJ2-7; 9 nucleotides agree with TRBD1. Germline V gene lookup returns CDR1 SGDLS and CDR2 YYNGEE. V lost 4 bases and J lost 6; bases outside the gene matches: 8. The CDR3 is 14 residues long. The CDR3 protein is CASSPGTGTSEQYF. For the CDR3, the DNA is TGTGCCAGCAGCCCCGGGACAGGGACAAGCGAGCAGTACTTC.

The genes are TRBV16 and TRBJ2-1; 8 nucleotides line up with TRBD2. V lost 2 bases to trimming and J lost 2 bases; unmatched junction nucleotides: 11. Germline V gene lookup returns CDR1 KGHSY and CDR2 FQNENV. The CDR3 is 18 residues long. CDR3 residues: CASSQPATTAGAYNEQFF. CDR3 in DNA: TGTGCCAGCAGCCAACCCGCAACGACAGCGGGAGCCTACAATGAGCAGTTCTTC.

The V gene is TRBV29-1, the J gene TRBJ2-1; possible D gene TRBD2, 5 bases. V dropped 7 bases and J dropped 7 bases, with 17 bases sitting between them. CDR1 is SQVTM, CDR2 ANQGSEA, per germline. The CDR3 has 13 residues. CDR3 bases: TGCAGCGGGGCGGGTAGTGTGGGAAATGAGCAGTTCTTC. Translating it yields CSGAGSVGNEQFF.

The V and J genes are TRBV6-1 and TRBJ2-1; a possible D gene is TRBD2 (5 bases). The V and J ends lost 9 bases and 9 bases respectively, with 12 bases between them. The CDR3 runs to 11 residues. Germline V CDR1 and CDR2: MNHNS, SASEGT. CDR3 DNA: TGTGCCAGTCATACCGAGGGTGAGCAGTTCTTC. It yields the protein CASHTEGEQFF.

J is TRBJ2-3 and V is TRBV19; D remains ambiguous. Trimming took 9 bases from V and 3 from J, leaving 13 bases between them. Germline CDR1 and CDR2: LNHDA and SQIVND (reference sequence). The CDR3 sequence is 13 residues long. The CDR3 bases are TGTGCCAGCCGGGCCGCTCCGACAGATACGCAGTATTTT. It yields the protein CASRAAPTDTQYF.

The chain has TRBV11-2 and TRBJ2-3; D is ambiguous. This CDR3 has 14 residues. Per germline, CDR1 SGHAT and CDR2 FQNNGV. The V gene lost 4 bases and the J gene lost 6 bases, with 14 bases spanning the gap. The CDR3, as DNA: TGTGCCAGCAGCTCCTTGTTTAGGGTGGATACGCAGTATTTT. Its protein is CASSSLFRVDTQYF. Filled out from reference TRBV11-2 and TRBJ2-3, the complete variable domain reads EAGVAQSPRYKIIEKRQSVAFWCNPISGHATLYWYQQILGQGPKLLIQFQNNGVVDDSQLPKDRFSAERLKGVDSTLKIQPAKLEDSAVYLCASSSLFRVDTQYFGPGTRLTVL.

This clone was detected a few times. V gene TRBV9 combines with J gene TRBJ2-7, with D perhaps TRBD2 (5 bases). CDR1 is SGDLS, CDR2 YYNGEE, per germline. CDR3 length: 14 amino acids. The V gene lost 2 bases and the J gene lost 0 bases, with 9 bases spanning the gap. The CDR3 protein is CASSVSSGSYEQYF. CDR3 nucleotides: TGTGCCAGCAGCGTGTCGAGCGGCTCCTACGAGCAGTACTTC.

The CDR3 loop is CASSTPDRGPGELFF. In nucleotides, the CDR3 is TGTGCCAGCAGTACTCCGGACAGGGGGCCCGGGGAGCTGTTTTTT. V usage is TRBV2 and J usage is TRBJ2-2, with 11 bases identical to TRBD1. J gave up 6 bases and V 5 bases, and 5 bases lay outside the gene matches. CDR1 and CDR2 (germline): SNHLY, FYNNEI. The CDR3 has 15 amino acids.

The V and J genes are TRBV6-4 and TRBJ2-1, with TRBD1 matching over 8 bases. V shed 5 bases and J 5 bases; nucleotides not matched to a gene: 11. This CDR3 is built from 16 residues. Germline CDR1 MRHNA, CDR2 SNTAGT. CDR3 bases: TGTGCCAGCAGTCCCTTCCGACAGGGGCAAAACAATGAGCAGTTCTTC. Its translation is CASSPFRQGQNNEQFF.